The rows below give T cell receptor beta chains drawn from one sample of a study of STAT5B mutations in CD4+ large granular lymphocyte leukemia. Repertoires were generated with immunoSEQ multiplex PCR, while TCRdb's copy carries only in-frame clones and drops some. Of tens of thousands of clones detected, about 90% appear once; the ten largest clones hold 3.4%. Sequencing input: CD4+ T cells from blood buffy coats. Receptor source: a human donor in good health. Each CDR3 is given with its conserved first and last residue. The order of the fields is D gene, J gene, V gene, clone size, CDR3 DNA, CDR3 protein. D genes are given only for firm matches. A clone size is listed for some rows: how often the clone was seen (once, few, many), or a class if it is expanded.

TRBD1	TRBJ2-3	TRBV7-9	.	TGTGCCAGCAGCTGGCTGGGACAGGGATCACATACGCAGTATTTT	CASSWLGQGSHTQYF
.	TRBJ1-1	TRBV2	.	TGTGCCAGCAGTGTGTTGAACACTGAAGCTTTCTTT	CASSVLNTEAFF
TRBD1	TRBJ1-4	TRBV19	.	TGTGCCAGTAGGCAGGGGGACGGAACTAATGAAAAACTGTTTTTT	CASRQGDGTNEKLFF
TRBD2	TRBJ2-7	TRBV5-6	.	TGTGCCAGCAGCTTGATCGCTAGCGGATACTACGAGCAGTACTTC	CASSLIASGYYEQYF
.	TRBJ2-2	TRBV9	.	TGTGCCAGCAGCCTTAGTCTGAACACCGGGGAGCTGTTTTTT	CASSLSLNTGELFF
.	TRBJ2-3	TRBV5-4	.	TGTGCCAGCAGCTCTGTGGATTCAGATACGCAGTATTTT	CASSSVDSDTQYF
.	TRBJ2-7	TRBV11-3	once	TGTGCCAGCAGCTTAAACAGGGACTACGAGCAGTACTTC	CASSLNRDYEQYF
TRBD2	TRBJ2-2	TRBV5-4	.	TGTGCCAGCAGCTTGAGCCCCCTAGCGGGCATGAACACCGGGGAGCTGTTTTTT	CASSLSPLAGMNTGELFF
.	TRBJ2-2	TRBV10-1	.	TGCGCCAGCAGTGGTAACAGGGACACCGGGGAGCTGTTTTTT	CASSGNRDTGELFF
.	TRBJ1-1	TRBV19	.	TGTGCCAGTAGTATGAGGGGATTATACACTGAAGCTTTCTTT	CASSMRGLYTEAFF
.	TRBJ2-1	TRBV6-1	.	TGTGCCAGCAGTGTGGGTTATAGCTCCTACAATGAGCAGTTCTTC	CASSVGYSSYNEQFF
TRBD2	TRBJ2-7	TRBV5-4	.	TGTGCCAGCAGCTCTGGACTAGCGGGAAACGAGCAGTACTTC	CASSSGLAGNEQYF
TRBD2	TRBJ2-1	TRBV28	.	TGTGCCATCACACCCTCCGGGACTAGCGTTGAGCAGTTCTTC	CAITPSGTSVEQFF
TRBD1	TRBJ1-1	TRBV6-1	.	TGTGCCAGCAGTGGGGGGACAGGGAATAGGGCTTTCTTT	CASSGGTGNRAFF
.	TRBJ1-1	TRBV29-1	.	TGCAGCGTTGACCTGGGGGGGACGAACACTGAAGCTTTCTTT	CSVDLGGTNTEAFF
.	TRBJ2-1	TRBV7-2	.	TGTGCCAGCAGCTTAGGTGCCGGGGGCTCCTACAATGAGCAGTTCTTC	CASSLGAGGSYNEQFF
TRBD1	TRBJ2-7	TRBV5-4	.	TGTGCCAGCAGCCGTAATCCGACAGGGTCCAACTACGAGCAGTACTTC	CASSRNPTGSNYEQYF
.	TRBJ2-7	TRBV29-1	.	TGCAGCACCCGGGCTGGACAAGGTGCGGACGAGCAGTACTTC	CSTRAGQGADEQYF
TRBD1	TRBJ1-2	TRBV2	.	TGTGCCAGCAGCCTGGACAGGGGAGAGTATGGCTACACCTTC	CASSLDRGEYGYTF
.	TRBJ2-7	TRBV6-5	.	TGTGCCAGCAGTTTGAAAGGGGCAGGGTGGACGCGGGAGCAGTACTTC	CASSLKGAGWTREQYF
.	TRBJ2-7	TRBV15	few	TGTGCCACCAGCAGAGCGTCCTCCTACGAGCAGTACTTC	CATSRASSYEQYF
.	TRBJ2-7	TRBV4-2	.	TGTGCCAGCAGCCAAGACGCGGGGCCCGTCGACGAGCAGTACTTC	CASSQDAGPVDEQYF